Below, one T cell receptor beta chain is given with its context. The antigen remains unidentified. This entry is derived from a study of blood T cells in healthy people across ages. The study, taken as a whole, reports: PBMCs went unsorted, and a conclusive naive versus antigen-experienced comparison was therefore prevented.

Together with a sample-barcoded 5' primer, a J-beta primer mix was included in a second PCR lasting roughly 6 to 12 cycles. Template switching added a 12-random-nucleotide identifier to every cDNA molecule. All samples gave at least 2.5 million CDR3-containing paired-end reads. TCRdb re-derived calls from the 5' RACE reads in MiXCR, one entry per CDR3 protein. The sample has approximately 850,000 distinct CDR3 sequences, 58% seen once; the top ten hold roughly 20%. It was around 10 milliliters of peripheral blood that were drawn from each donor. The V gene lost 4 bases and the J gene lost 7 bases, with 14 bases spanning the gap. This CDR3 has 14 amino acids.

The sequenced sample was blood. This rearrangement joins TRBV12-3 or TRBV12-4 to TRBJ2-4, with a tentative D call TRBD1 (6 bases). This TCR was sampled from a man under 40 in good health. The CDR3 region is CASSSQTGTNIQYF. The CDR3, as DNA: TGTGCCAGCAGTTCCCAGACAGGCACGAACATTCAGTACTTC.